This is a list of T cell receptor beta chains from one sample in a study of T cells after somatic rescue of genetic block. Here immunoSEQ multiplex PCR was the method, and the copy in TCRdb shows in-frame clones only, minus some. The sample records 55,000 to 70,000 clones, under 95% being singletons. Sequencing used peripheral blood mononuclear cells (PBMCs). All receptors derive from a middle-aged man. The CDR3 runs from the conserved cysteine through the conserved F or W. D genes are given only for firm matches. The listing skips clone size in some rows; elsewhere it reads once, few, many or a size class.

. TRBJ1-2 . TRBV5-1 TGCGCCAGCAGCTTGGTGGGCAGGTCGTTCTATGGCTACACCTTC CASSLVGRSFYGYTF
. TRBJ2-1 . TRBV27 TGTGCCAGCAGCTCAGAAGTCGCCCCATACAATGAGCAGTTCTTC CASSSEVAPYNEQFF
. TRBJ2-7 . TRBV7-8 TGTGCCAGCAGCCTTGAGGGCAGGATATCCTTC CASSLEGRISF
. TRBJ2-5 . TRBV10-3 TGTGCCATCAGTGTCCGGGTTAGGGAGACCCAGTACTTC CAISVRVRETQYF
. TRBJ2-3 . TRBV9 TGTGCCAGCAGCGTAGAGGTGGGAGGAACGGCTTCACAGGGTACGCAGTATTTT CASSVEVGGTASQGTQYF
TRBD1 TRBJ2-1 . TRBV4-1 TGCGCCAGCAGCCAACCCCGGGACAGGGTTAATGAGCAGTTCTTC CASSQPRDRVNEQFF
. TRBJ1-1 . TRBV6-6 TGTGCCAGCAGTTACAGGGGGGTGACGGAAGCTTTCTTT CASSYRGVTEAFF
. TRBJ1-2 . TRBV14 TGTGCCAGCAGCCAATCTGTCTATGGCTACACCTTC CASSQSVYGYTF
TRBD1 TRBJ2-6 once TRBV15 TGTGCCACCAGCGCCCGGGACAGATTTGGGGCCAACGTCCTGACTTTC CATSARDRFGANVLTF
. TRBJ2-7 . TRBV29-1 TGCAGCGTGAGCCAGCAGGTAATCTCCTACGAGCAGTACTTC CSVSQQVISYEQYF
. TRBJ2-4 . TRBV5-4 TGTGCCAGCAGCTTGGGGGCAGCCAAAAACATTCAGTACTTC CASSLGAAKNIQYF
. TRBJ2-7 . TRBV2 TGTGCCAGCAGAAGGGAATACGAGCAGTACTTC CASRREYEQYF
. TRBJ2-7 . TRBV5-5 TGTGCCAGCAGCTTGGCGCCAGATGGGGCCTACGAGCAGTACTTC CASSLAPDGAYEQYF
TRBD1 TRBJ2-7 . TRBV6-6 TGTGCCAGCAGCCGCCCGGGACAGGGAGGCTACGAGCAGTACTTC CASSRPGQGGYEQYF
. TRBJ1-2 once TRBV6-5 TGTGCCAGCAGTTCAGCCGGGTACTATGGCTACACCTTC CASSSAGYYGYTF
. TRBJ2-7 once TRBV6-4 TGTGCCAGCATCTATGGGGCGCGGTACGAGCAGTACTTC CASIYGARYEQYF
. TRBJ1-1 . TRBV5-1 TGCGCCAGCAGTCAGGGGAGGAGGGCGGACACTGAAGCTTTCTTT CASSQGRRADTEAFF
TRBD1 TRBJ1-6 . TRBV7-2 TGTGCCAGCAGATCCGGGACAGGGTCTTCACCCCTCCACTTT CASRSGTGSSPLHF
. TRBJ2-4 . TRBV25-1 TGTGCCAGCAGTGACTCTGCAGCCTTAGCCAAAAACATTCAGTACTTC CASSDSAALAKNIQYF
. TRBJ1-5 . TRBV18 TGTGCCAGCTCACCCCGGGAAGATCAGCCCCAGCATTTT CASSPREDQPQHF
TRBD1 TRBJ1-2 . TRBV28 TGTGCCAGCAGTTTGTTAGGACAGGGGGTTAGCTACACCTTC CASSLLGQGVSYTF
TRBD2 TRBJ2-7 . TRBV2 TGTGCCAGCAGCCTCGGCCGGGGGGGCCCCTCCTACGAGCAGTACTTC CASSLGRGGPSYEQYF
. TRBJ2-5 few TRBV9 TGTGCCAGCAGCGTAGGGTCCCAAATGGAGACCCAGTACTTC CASSVGSQMETQYF
. TRBJ1-2 . TRBV9 TGTGCCAGCAGCGTAGTGGGGGCGAGCTATGGCTACACCTTC CASSVVGASYGYTF
TRBD1 TRBJ1-6 . TRBV2 TGTGCCAGCAGGGAGGGGGCAGGTTCACCCCTCCACTTT CASREGAGSPLHF
TRBD1 TRBJ1-1 . TRBV2 TGTGCCAGCGGGACAGGATTGAACACTGAAGCTTTCTTT CASGTGLNTEAFF
TRBD1 TRBJ2-7 once TRBV19 TGTGCCAGTAGTTCCCAAGAGAGGGGACAGGGGAGACGCGAGCAGTACTTC CASSSQERGQGRREQYF
. TRBJ2-1 . TRBV7-9 TGTGCCAGCAGCTTAGGCCCCCAGGGGCAGTTCTTC CASSLGPQGQFF
. TRBJ1-4 . TRBV27 TGTGCCAGCAGTTTATCGGGGAGTAGCAAACTGTTTTTT CASSLSGSSKLFF
. TRBJ1-3 . TRBV6-5 TGTGCCAGCAGTTCCCGGGTGAGGCAGGCTGGAAACACCATATATTTT CASSSRVRQAGNTIYF
. TRBJ2-2 . TRBV2 TGTGCCAGCAGTGTACAACTGTACACCGGGGAGCTGTTTTTT CASSVQLYTGELFF
. TRBJ1-5 few TRBV28 TGTGCCAGTAGCAACGTTAGGGGCAATCAGCCCCAGCATTTT CASSNVRGNQPQHF
TRBD1 TRBJ2-7 . TRBV9 TGTGCCAGCAGCGTACTGGGACAGGCAACCTACGAGCAGTACTTC CASSVLGQATYEQYF
. TRBJ2-5 once TRBV5-5 TGTGCCAGCAGCTTGGCCCTCAGATTCCAAGAGACCCAGTACTTC CASSLALRFQETQYF
TRBD1 TRBJ2-7 . TRBV9 TGTGCCAGCAGCTCTGGTGTGGGACAGGGGGTCTACGAGCAGTACTTC CASSSGVGQGVYEQYF
. TRBJ2-3 . TRBV5-4 TGTGCCAGCAGCTCTACCCGGTTTGGGCGGGATAGGGCAGATACGCAGTATTTT CASSSTRFGRDRADTQYF
. TRBJ1-2 . TRBV5-1 TGCGCCAGCAGCTTGGAGACAGGAGGGGGGTTAGGAGGCTACACCTTC CASSLETGGGLGGYTF
TRBD1 TRBJ2-5 . TRBV11-2 TGTGCCAGCAGCTTCGGGCAGGGGGCCTGGGGGACCCAAGAGACCCAGTACTTC CASSFGQGAWGTQETQYF
. TRBJ1-1 . TRBV4-3 TGCGCCAGCAGCCAGTCTACGGTGGGGTACACTGAAGCTTTCTTT CASSQSTVGYTEAFF
. TRBJ2-3 . TRBV5-4 TGTGCCAGCAGCTCTAGGGCTGAGCGCACAGATACGCAGTATTTT CASSSRAERTDTQYF
TRBD1 TRBJ2-3 . TRBV11-2 TGTGCCAGCAGCCACGGGACAGGGAGCACAGATACGCAGTATTTT CASSHGTGSTDTQYF
. TRBJ1-5 . TRBV15 TGTGCCACCAGCAACTGGGGTCAGCCCCAGCATTTT CATSNWGQPQHF
TRBD2 TRBJ2-7 . TRBV15 TGTGCCACCAGGAAGGCGGGAGGGCCGGCCGAGCAGTACTTC CATRKAGGPAEQYF
TRBD2 TRBJ2-2 . TRBV11-2 TGTGCCAGCAGCCCAAGGACTAGCGGGAACACCGGGGAGCTGTTTTTT CASSPRTSGNTGELFF
. TRBJ2-3 . TRBV2 TGTGCCAGCAGGCGGGGCAGGGGGTATGATACGCAGTATTTT CASRRGRGYDTQYF
. TRBJ2-5 . TRBV7-9 TGTGCCAGCAGCTTAGCGGGGGTGACCCAGTACTTC CASSLAGVTQYF
. TRBJ1-1 . TRBV5-1 TGCGCCAGCAACTGGGACCCGGGGACTGAAGCTTTCTTT CASNWDPGTEAFF
. TRBJ1-6 . TRBV19 TGTGCCAGTAGTATACAGGGGCATAATTCACCCCTCCACTTT CASSIQGHNSPLHF
. TRBJ2-7 . TRBV5-1 TGCGCCAGCAGCTTGGTAGTGGGTGCCCTCTCCTACGAGCAGTACTTC CASSLVVGALSYEQYF
. TRBJ2-7 . TRBV4-1 TGCGCCAGCAGCCAAGGGGGGAGGGAGCAGTACTTC CASSQGGREQYF
TRBD1 TRBJ1-3 . TRBV2 TGTGCCAGCAGTGGACAGGGGGCTGGAAACACCATATATTTT CASSGQGAGNTIYF
. TRBJ2-3 . TRBV4-2 TGTGCCAGCAGCCCCCACCTAGCGAGTGAAACAGATACGCAGTATTTT CASSPHLASETDTQYF
TRBD2 TRBJ2-7 . TRBV10-2 TGCGCCAGTTATAGCGGGCTTAACTCCTACGAGCAGTACTTC CASYSGLNSYEQYF